This is a list of T cell receptor beta chains from one sample in a study of tumor-infiltrating lymphocytes in oesophageal squamous cell carcinoma. Each CDR3 protein is one row after TCRdb ran MiXCR on the PCR reads. This sample has 15,000 to 25,000 distinct CDR3 sequences; approximately 39% occur once, and the top ten carry roughly a tenth. Material for sequencing was normal esophageal tissue next to the tumor. These receptors originate from a male donor with esophageal squamous cell carcinoma. Each CDR3 is given with its conserved first and last residue. Each record gives: CDR3 protein, CDR3 DNA, J gene, V gene, D gene, clone size, CDR3 length. A D gene is named only where the DNA matches it firmly. Size is omitted from some rows. Given values are once, few, many or a class for expanded clones.

CDR3: CASSLTGTPYYEQYF
DNA: TGTGCCAGCAGCTTAACCGGGACACCGTACTACGAGCAGTACTTC
J: TRBJ2-7
V: TRBV7-2
D: NA
size: NA
length: 15

CDR3: CASSLASGRAVTEQYF
DNA: TGTGCCAGCAGCTTAGCGAGCGGGAGGGCCGTGACTGAGCAGTACTTC
J: TRBJ2-7
V: TRBV7-6
D: TRBD2
size: NA
length: 16

CDR3: CASSLLGGYQETQYF
DNA: TGTGCTAGCAGCCTGCTGGGAGGTTACCAAGAGACCCAGTACTTC
J: TRBJ2-5
V: TRBV7-7
D: NA
size: medium-sized
length: 15

CDR3: CAISTSVLDTQYF
DNA: TGTGCCATCAGCACTAGCGTTTTGGATACGCAGTATTTT
J: TRBJ2-3
V: TRBV10-3
D: TRBD2
size: NA
length: 13

CDR3: CASSSVNEQYF
DNA: TGTGCCAGCAGCTCCGTGAATGAGCAGTACTTC
J: TRBJ2-5
V: TRBV7-8
D: NA
size: NA
length: 11

CDR3: CASSPRQGSFYEQYF
DNA: TGCGCCAGCAGCCCGAGACAGGGGTCCTTCTACGAGCAGTACTTC
J: TRBJ2-7
V: TRBV5-1
D: TRBD1
size: NA
length: 15

CDR3: CATSGRLAGLAKNIQYF
DNA: TGTGCCACCAGCGGAAGACTAGCGGGTCTAGCCAAAAACATTCAGTACTTC
J: TRBJ2-4
V: TRBV15
D: TRBD2
size: few
length: 17

CDR3: CAIMGREPDKNIQYF
DNA: TGTGCCATCATGGGTAGGGAACCGGACAAAAACATTCAGTACTTC
J: TRBJ2-4
V: TRBV10-3
D: NA
size: many
length: 15

CDR3: CASSRPGTGRYEQYF
DNA: TGTGCCAGCAGCAGACCCGGGACAGGGAGATACGAGCAGTACTTC
J: TRBJ2-7
V: TRBV28
D: TRBD1
size: many
length: 15

CDR3: CASSLRDANYGYTF
DNA: TGTGCCAGCAGTTTACGGGACGCAAACTATGGCTACACCTTC
J: TRBJ1-2
V: TRBV27
D: NA
size: many
length: 14

CDR3: CASSSNRNQPQHF
DNA: TGTGCCAGCAGCTCAAACAGGAATCAGCCCCAGCATTTT
J: TRBJ1-5
V: TRBV7-9
D: NA
size: NA
length: 13

CDR3: CASSFFTGRMNTEAFF
DNA: TGTGCCAGCAGTTTTTTCACAGGGCGGATGAACACTGAAGCTTTCTTT
J: TRBJ1-1
V: TRBV6-1
D: NA
size: many
length: 16

CDR3: CASSLSVRTYNEQFF
DNA: TGTGCCAGCAGCTTAAGTGTGAGAACCTACAATGAGCAGTTCTTC
J: TRBJ2-1
V: TRBV7-3
D: NA
size: NA
length: 15

CDR3: CASSLSIGTYYNEQYF
DNA: TGTGCCAGCAGTTTATCCATCGGGACTTATTACAATGAGCAGTACTTC
J: TRBJ2-7
V: TRBV28
D: NA
size: many
length: 16

CDR3: CASKIRDSGYEQYF
DNA: TGTGCCAGTAAAATCCGGGACAGTGGGTACGAGCAGTACTTC
J: TRBJ2-7
V: TRBV19
D: TRBD1
size: many
length: 14

CDR3: CASSSWTGVGSYEQYF
DNA: TGTGCCAGCAGCTCGTGGACAGGGGTCGGGTCCTACGAGCAGTACTTC
J: TRBJ2-7
V: TRBV7-6
D: TRBD1
size: NA
length: 16

CDR3: CASSFGDTGANVLTF
DNA: TGTGCCAGCAGCTTCGGGGACACTGGGGCCAACGTCCTGACTTTC
J: TRBJ2-6
V: TRBV7-6
D: NA
size: NA
length: 15

CDR3: CASSLWGNEQFF
DNA: TGTGCCAGTAGCTTGTGGGGCAATGAGCAGTTCTTC
J: TRBJ2-1
V: TRBV19
D: NA
size: few
length: 12

CDR3: CSAQSAGLYEQYF
DNA: TGCAGTGCTCAATCAGCGGGACTTTACGAGCAGTACTTC
J: TRBJ2-7
V: TRBV20-1
D: TRBD2
size: NA
length: 13

CDR3: CASSVDNPGQGDNSPLHF
DNA: TGTGCCAGCAGCGTAGACAACCCGGGACAGGGCGATAATTCACCCCTCCACTTC
J: TRBJ2-7
V: TRBV9
D: TRBD1
size: few
length: 18

CDR3: CATVEAGANVLTF
DNA: TGTGCCACCGTTGAGGCTGGGGCCAACGTCCTGACTTTC
J: TRBJ2-6
V: TRBV7-2
D: NA
size: NA
length: 13

CDR3: CASSQDMISGADTGELFF
DNA: TGTGCCAGCAGCCAAGATATGATTAGCGGAGCCGACACCGGGGAGCTGTTTTTT
J: TRBJ2-2
V: TRBV4-2
D: NA
size: NA
length: 18

CDR3: CASSTREGEKLFF
DNA: TGTGCCAGCAGTACCAGGGAGGGTGAAAAACTGTTTTTT
J: TRBJ1-4
V: TRBV6-1
D: NA
size: many
length: 13

CDR3: CASREWTGANYGYTF
DNA: TGTGCCAGCAGGGAGTGGACAGGGGCCAACTATGGCTACACCTTC
J: TRBJ1-2
V: TRBV6-1
D: TRBD1
size: few
length: 15

CDR3: CASSFGVNQPQHF
DNA: TGTGCCAGCAGTTTCGGGGTGAATCAGCCCCAGCATTTT
J: TRBJ1-5
V: TRBV28
D: NA
size: many
length: 13

CDR3: CASSYRQGDLNEQFF
DNA: TGTGCCAGCAGTTACCGACAGGGAGATCTCAATGAGCAGTTCTTC
J: TRBJ2-1
V: TRBV12-3/TRBV12-4
D: TRBD1
size: medium-sized
length: 15

CDR3: CASSLEFGTAYGYTF
DNA: TGTGCCAGCAGTCTTGAGTTCGGGACAGCCTATGGCTACACCTTC
J: TRBJ1-2
V: TRBV6-5
D: TRBD1
size: NA
length: 15

CDR3: CASSPGSSTDTQYF
DNA: TGTGCCAGCAGCCCTGGGTCTTCCACAGATACGCAGTATTTT
J: TRBJ2-3
V: TRBV14
D: NA
size: many
length: 14

CDR3: CASSLGGARSDTQYF
DNA: TGTGCCAGCAGCTTAGGGGGGGCCCGGAGTGATACGCAGTATTTT
J: TRBJ2-3
V: TRBV7-2
D: NA
size: medium-sized
length: 15

CDR3: CASSLGPTRNKNIQYF
DNA: TGTGCCAGCAGCTTAGGCCCGACTAGAAATAAAAACATTCAGTACTTC
J: TRBJ2-4
V: TRBV7-2
D: NA
size: NA
length: 16

CDR3: CASSQGLNTEAFF
DNA: TGTGCCAGCAGTCAGGGGCTGAACACTGAAGCTTTCTTT
J: TRBJ1-1
V: TRBV2
D: NA
size: many
length: 13

CDR3: CASSSGSQETQYF
DNA: TGTGCCAGCAGTTCCGGTAGCCAAGAGACCCAGTACTTC
J: TRBJ2-5
V: TRBV28
D: NA
size: NA
length: 13

CDR3: CASSWGATNEKLFF
DNA: TGTGCCAGCAGCTGGGGGGCGACTAATGAAAAACTGTTTTTT
J: TRBJ1-4
V: TRBV5-6
D: NA
size: NA
length: 14

CDR3: CASSLGTGGQETQYF
DNA: TGTGCCAGCAGCTTGGGGACAGGGGGCCAAGAGACCCAGTACTTC
J: TRBJ2-5
V: TRBV11-2
D: TRBD1
size: medium-sized
length: 15

CDR3: CASSYTWAGELFF
DNA: TGTGCCAGCAGTTACACTTGGGCCGGGGAGCTGTTTTTT
J: TRBJ2-2
V: TRBV6-6
D: NA
size: medium-sized
length: 13

CDR3: CASSLDLGSYNEQFF
DNA: TGTGCCAGCAGCTTAGATTTGGGTTCCTACAATGAGCAGTTCTTC
J: TRBJ2-1
V: TRBV11-3
D: NA
size: NA
length: 15

CDR3: CASSRDNEQFF
DNA: TGTGCCAGCAGTCGGGACAACGAGCAGTTCTTC
J: TRBJ2-1
V: TRBV6-1
D: NA
size: NA
length: 11

CDR3: CASSSPGLRVQETQYF
DNA: TGTGCCAGCAGCTCCCCGGGACTCCGGGTCCAAGAGACCCAGTACTTC
J: TRBJ2-5
V: TRBV11-2
D: NA
size: many
length: 16

CDR3: CASSFAGNYNEQFF
DNA: TGTGCCAGCAGCTTTGCGGGGAACTACAATGAGCAGTTCTTC
J: TRBJ2-1
V: TRBV7-6
D: NA
size: NA
length: 14

CDR3: CASSFLAGRGANEQFF
DNA: TGTGCCAGCAGCTTCCTAGCGGGCCGTGGGGCCAATGAGCAGTTCTTC
J: TRBJ2-1
V: TRBV7-2
D: TRBD2
size: few
length: 16